This T cell receptor beta chain appears in the sequencing data of a study of blood T cells in healthy people across ages. Study-wide results and limits: Estimates based on one million T cells were treated as lower bounds.

The CDR3 has 15 residues. Germline V CDR1 and CDR2: DFQATT, SNEGSKA (reference sequence). The J segment lost 2 bases and the V segment lost 5 bases, leaving 6 bases of the junction unmatched. Using a J-beta primer mix together with a sample-barcoded 5' primer, a second PCR was run for about 6 to 12 cycles. TCRdb used MiXCR to reprocess the 5' RACE reads, holding one entry per CDR3 protein. Altogether about 640,000 distinct CDR3 sequences are present, roughly 53% being singletons, with the ten largest covering about two fifths. Only a few counts were recorded for this clonotype. The target antigen is unknown.

The chain links TRBV20-1 to TRBJ2-3; the match to TRBD2 covers 11 bases. The TCR comes from a man aged 55 to 69 in good health. The sequenced sample consisted of blood. In nucleotides, the CDR3 is TGCAGTGCTGGGGGGACTAGCGGCTTCACAGATACGCAGTATTTT. Amino acids: CSAGGTSGFTDTQYF.